A selection of T cell receptor beta chains follows, all from one sample in a study of blood T cell repertoires in COVID-19. The data were produced by immunoSEQ multiplex PCR, yet TCRdb's version contains in-frame clones alone and is incomplete. This table holds about 34,000 clones, around three quarters found once. Sequenced material: peripheral blood. These receptors all stem from an older woman with acute or convalescent COVID-19. Both conserved end residues are part of each CDR3. D genes are given only for firm matches. Clone size is not always given. Where it is, it says once, few, many or a class for expanded clones.

D gene,V gene,clone size,J gene,CDR3 protein,CDR3 DNA
TRBD1,TRBV5-4,-,TRBJ2-3,CASSQVAGGGSTDTQYF,TGTGCCAGCAGCCAAGTCGCAGGGGGCGGAAGCACAGATACGCAGTATTTT
TRBD1,TRBV6-5,-,TRBJ1-2,CASSSGGYGYTF,TGTGCCAGCAGTTCAGGGGGCTATGGCTACACCTTC
TRBD2,TRBV2,-,TRBJ2-1,CASRRLADSYNEQFF,TGTGCCAGCAGACGACTAGCGGACTCCTACAATGAGCAGTTCTTC
TRBD2,TRBV6-5,once,TRBJ2-7,CASSYSTGGPPYEQYF,TGTGCCAGCAGTTACAGTACGGGAGGCCCCCCCTACGAGCAGTACTTC
TRBD2,TRBV10-3,-,TRBJ2-1,CAISEMPSGSPSSYNEQFF,TGTGCCATCAGTGAGATGCCTAGCGGCTCCCCGAGCTCCTACAATGAGCAGTTCTTC
-,TRBV4-1,-,TRBJ1-5,CASSLQIYQPQHF,TGCGCCAGCAGCCTCCAAATTTATCAGCCCCAGCATTTT
-,TRBV5-4,-,TRBJ1-2,CASSWAGPNYGYTF,TGTGCCAGCAGCTGGGCAGGGCCTAACTATGGCTACACCTTC
-,TRBV2,-,TRBJ1-5,CASSGQNSNQPQHF,TGTGCCAGCAGTGGTCAGAATAGCAATCAGCCCCAGCATTTT
-,TRBV10-3,-,TRBJ2-5,CAISPREQETQYF,TGTGCCATCAGCCCGAGGGAGCAAGAGACCCAGTACTTC
TRBD2,TRBV3-1/TRBV3-2,few,TRBJ2-1,CASSQFPTSGNEQFF,TGTGCCAGCAGCCAATTCCCGACTAGCGGGAATGAGCAGTTCTTC
-,TRBV3-1/TRBV3-2,-,TRBJ2-5,CASSQANFQETQYF,TGTGCCAGCAGCCAAGCGAACTTCCAAGAGACCCAGTACTTC
TRBD2,TRBV6-5,many,TRBJ2-7,CASSYGLAMAYEQYF,TGTGCCAGCAGTTACGGACTAGCGATGGCCTACGAGCAGTACTTC
TRBD1,TRBV4-2,-,TRBJ2-2,CASSQVEVTGFSGELFF,TGTGCCAGCAGCCAAGTCGAGGTGACAGGGTTTTCCGGGGAGCTGTTTTTT
TRBD1,TRBV3-1/TRBV3-2,-,TRBJ2-2,CASSQGRGPTGELFF,TGTGCCAGCAGCCAAGGCAGGGGGCCGACCGGGGAGCTGTTTTTT
-,TRBV19,-,TRBJ2-1,CASSQEINEQFF,TGTGCCAGTAGTCAGGAAATCAATGAGCAGTTCTTC
-,TRBV5-3,-,TRBJ2-7,CARSLVAGPIREYF,TGTGCCAGAAGCTTGGTTGCGGGCCCCATCCGGGAGTACTTC
-,TRBV19,-,TRBJ1-5,CASTSVGNSNQPQHF,TGTGCCAGTACCTCAGTCGGGAATAGCAATCAGCCCCAGCATTTT
-,TRBV9,few,TRBJ1-4,CASSVDQSFNEKLFF,TGTGCCAGCAGCGTAGATCAGTCCTTTAATGAAAAACTGTTTTTT
-,TRBV10-3,-,TRBJ2-1,CAITETGSGSGNEQFF,TGTGCCATCACCGAGACAGGGAGCGGGAGTGGGAATGAGCAGTTCTTC
-,TRBV5-1,-,TRBJ2-7,CASSGGGERSDYYEQYF,TGCGCCAGCAGCGGAGGCGGGGAGAGATCGGACTACTACGAGCAGTACTTC
-,TRBV7-7,-,TRBJ2-3,CASSRTGVPTDTQYF,TGTGCCAGCAGCCGAACAGGAGTCCCCACAGATACGCAGTATTTT
-,TRBV9,-,TRBJ2-1,CASSASGFSYNEQFF,TGTGCCAGCAGCGCAAGCGGGTTCTCCTACAATGAGCAGTTCTTC
-,TRBV7-9,-,TRBJ2-7,CASSYRETYEQYF,TGTGCCAGCAGCTACAGGGAGACCTACGAGCAGTACTTC
-,TRBV19,-,TRBJ1-4,CASKGRGDEKLFF,TGTGCCAGTAAGGGCAGGGGTGATGAAAAACTGTTTTTT
-,TRBV9,-,TRBJ1-1,CASSVVVNTEAFF,TGTGCCAGCAGCGTAGTCGTGAACACTGAAGCTTTCTTT
TRBD2,TRBV28,-,TRBJ2-1,CASSPPAAGAIGDEQFF,TGTGCCAGCAGCCCGCCGGCGGCGGGAGCAATCGGCGATGAGCAGTTCTTC
-,TRBV24-1,-,TRBJ1-2,CATSDSQGFNYGYTF,TGTGCCACCAGTGATTCGCAGGGGTTTAACTATGGCTACACCTTC
TRBD2,TRBV15,-,TRBJ2-5,CATSRVLGGTSGRLETQYF,TGTGCCACCAGCAGAGTATTGGGGGGGACTAGCGGGAGGCTGGAGACCCAGTACTTC
TRBD2,TRBV2,-,TRBJ2-1,CASSTRLAGFNEQFF,TGTGCCAGCAGTACGAGGCTAGCGGGATTCAATGAGCAGTTCTTC
TRBD2,TRBV5-1,-,TRBJ2-2,CASSSTSGRNTGELFF,TGCGCCAGCAGCTCAACTAGCGGGAGAAACACCGGGGAGCTGTTTTTT
TRBD2,TRBV3-1/TRBV3-2,-,TRBJ2-5,CASSQGTPTSGVEGTQYF,TGTGCCAGCAGCCAAGGCACTCCGACTAGCGGGGTGGAAGGGACCCAGTACTTC
-,TRBV18,-,TRBJ1-4,CASSLGRANEKLFF,TGTGCCAGCTCCCTCGGGCGGGCTAATGAAAAACTGTTTTTT
-,TRBV5-8,-,TRBJ1-2,CASSSTGAYGYTF,TGTGCCAGCAGCTCGACAGGAGCCTATGGCTACACCTTC
-,TRBV28,-,TRBJ2-3,CASSPYLAAAFRSSTDTQYF,TGTGCCAGCAGCCCTTATCTAGCAGCTGCCTTTAGATCTAGCACAGATACGCAGTATTTT
TRBD2,TRBV15,-,TRBJ2-3,CATSTGLADTDTQYF,TGTGCCACCAGCACCGGACTAGCGGATACAGATACGCAGTATTTT